Listed below are T cell receptor beta chains from one sample, sequenced in a study of T cell changes during pregnancy in multiple sclerosis. Measured with immunoSEQ multiplex PCR; TCRdb has only the in-frame clones, and not every one. The table has 71,000 or so clones, over 85% seen once. Here the sequenced sample was peripheral blood, taken in the third trimester of pregnancy. The receptors originated from a female donor with multiple sclerosis, enrolled in a pregnancy study. The CDR3 runs from the conserved cysteine through the conserved F or W. A D gene is named only where the DNA matches it firmly. The size entry is marked missing in some rows and otherwise reads once, few, many or a size class.

TRBD2,TRBV5-4,NA,TRBJ2-3,TGTGCCAGCCGGGGGCGGGAGGGCACCGATACGCAGTATTTT,CASRGREGTDTQYF
NA,TRBV2,few,TRBJ1-5,TGTGCCAGCAGGGAAGCTTATAGCAATCAGCCCCAGCATTTT,CASREAYSNQPQHF
NA,TRBV11-3,NA,TRBJ2-1,TGTGCCAGCAGTCAGGGGAACAATGAGCAGTTCTTC,CASSQGNNEQFF
TRBD1,TRBV5-4,NA,TRBJ2-5,TGTGCCAGCAGCCAGAGAGGGACAGTTAAAGAGACCCAGTACTTC,CASSQRGTVKETQYF
TRBD2,TRBV5-1,NA,TRBJ2-3,TGCGCCAGCAGCTTGAGCGGGAGGGCCCCAGATACGCAGTATTTT,CASSLSGRAPDTQYF
NA,TRBV18,NA,TRBJ2-7,TGTGCCAGCTCACCTTCCAGCTACGAGCAGTACTTC,CASSPSSYEQYF
NA,TRBV27,NA,TRBJ2-7,TGTGCCAGCAGTTTTAGGGACTTGGGGGAGCAGTACTTC,CASSFRDLGEQYF
NA,TRBV18,NA,TRBJ2-1,TGTGCCAGCTCACCAGGGTTAGTGGGAGGAGTTATAAATGAGCAGTTCTTC,CASSPGLVGGVINEQFF
TRBD2,TRBV28,NA,TRBJ2-1,TGTGCCAGCAGTATTTGGACTAGCGGGAGGACTAGCTCCTACAATGAGCAGTTCTTC,CASSIWTSGRTSSYNEQFF
TRBD2,TRBV6-1,NA,TRBJ2-7,TGTGCCAGCCTGCTTACTAGCGCGGGCGAGCAGTACTTC,CASLLTSAGEQYF
NA,TRBV7-2,NA,TRBJ2-1,TGTGCCAGCAGGTCCGGGACTCTCAATGAGCAGTTCTTC,CASRSGTLNEQFF
NA,TRBV28,once,TRBJ2-1,TGTGCCAGCAGTTTTCTCGGAGGCAATGAGCAGTTCTTC,CASSFLGGNEQFF
NA,TRBV28,NA,TRBJ1-2,TGTGCCAGCAGTTTAGCCACAGGACAGTTTCGGGGTGGCTACACCTTC,CASSLATGQFRGGYTF
TRBD2,TRBV7-2,NA,TRBJ2-3,TGTGCCAGCAGCTTCGGGAGGGTAGCGGGGGTCCCAGATACGCAGTATTTT,CASSFGRVAGVPDTQYF
NA,TRBV6-1,NA,TRBJ2-5,TGTGCCAGCAGAGGCCCACTAGATTCGGAGACCCAGTACTTC,CASRGPLDSETQYF
NA,TRBV10-1,NA,TRBJ2-5,TGCGCCAGCAGTGAGGGGGGGGAGACCCAGTACTTC,CASSEGGETQYF
TRBD2,TRBV7-2,NA,TRBJ2-1,TGTGCCAGCAGCCGCGGGAGAACCTTCTACAATGAGCAGTTCTTC,CASSRGRTFYNEQFF
NA,TRBV6-1,NA,TRBJ1-1,TGTGCCAGCAGTGAAATCACAGGGATGAACACTGAAGCTTTCTTT,CASSEITGMNTEAFF
NA,TRBV11-3,once,TRBJ2-1,TGTGCCAGCAGCTTAGCGGGAACCTCCTACAATGAGCAGTTCTTC,CASSLAGTSYNEQFF
NA,TRBV10-2,few,TRBJ2-3,TGCGCCAGCAGTGAGTTCAGGGGAACAGATACGCAGTATTTT,CASSEFRGTDTQYF
TRBD2,TRBV5-1,NA,TRBJ2-1,TGCGCCAGCAGCTTGACTAGCGGCAATGAGCAGTTCTTC,CASSLTSGNEQFF
NA,TRBV27,NA,TRBJ2-3,TGTGCCAGCAGTCCCATAGCGGCCGTCACAGATACGCAGTATTTT,CASSPIAAVTDTQYF
NA,TRBV6-1,NA,TRBJ2-1,TGTGCCAGCTCAAAGACTAACAATGAGCAGTTCTTC,CASSKTNNEQFF
NA,TRBV27,NA,TRBJ1-1,TGTGCCAGCAGTTTATCTTTATCGAACACTGAAGCTTTCTTT,CASSLSLSNTEAFF
TRBD1,TRBV28,NA,TRBJ2-2,TGTGCCAGCAGTTTGAGGACAGGGGGGTACACCGGGGAGCTGTTTTTT,CASSLRTGGYTGELFF
NA,TRBV21-1,NA,TRBJ2-5,TGTGCCAGCAGCTACGAGGGGACATCGGCGTCGGAGACCCAGTACTTC,CASSYEGTSASETQYF
TRBD1,TRBV28,NA,TRBJ1-4,TGTGCCAGCAGTTTGGAAGGGGGCTATGAAAAACTGTTTTTT,CASSLEGGYEKLFF
NA,TRBV10-2,NA,TRBJ2-3,TGCGCCAGCAGTGTCCGCGCTAGCACAGATACGCAGTATTTT,CASSVRASTDTQYF
TRBD2,TRBV2,once,TRBJ2-3,TGTGCCAGCAGCCTGGGGTCTAGCGGGTTGGATACGCAGTATTTT,CASSLGSSGLDTQYF
TRBD2,TRBV5-1,NA,TRBJ2-7,TGCGCCAGCAGCTTGGTCTCTAGCGGGAAGGACGAGCAGTACTTC,CASSLVSSGKDEQYF
TRBD2,TRBV6-1,NA,TRBJ2-5,TGTGCCAGCAGTGAAGGACTAGCGGGAGGGATGGAGACCCAGTACTTC,CASSEGLAGGMETQYF
NA,TRBV28,NA,TRBJ2-7,TGTGCCAGCAGGTCCTCCGTGGCCGGGAGCTTCTACGAGCAGTACTTC,CASRSSVAGSFYEQYF
NA,TRBV7-9,NA,TRBJ1-1,TGTGCCAGCAGCCGCCCCGGGGTCCCTGAAGCTTTCTTT,CASSRPGVPEAFF
NA,TRBV29-1,NA,TRBJ1-5,TGCAGCTACAGGGCGGGTGGCAATCAGCCCCAGCATTTT,CSYRAGGNQPQHF
NA,TRBV6-5,NA,TRBJ2-7,TGTGCCAGCAGTTACAACAGCCGCCTCTACGAGCAGTACTTC,CASSYNSRLYEQYF
NA,TRBV7-9,NA,TRBJ2-2,TGTGCCAGCGGGGGGCGGGACAGCCTCACCGGGGAGCTGTTTTTT,CASGGRDSLTGELFF
NA,TRBV14,NA,TRBJ1-1,TGTGCCAGCAGCCAAGACGGGTGGGACACTGAAGCTTTCTTT,CASSQDGWDTEAFF
TRBD1,TRBV6-5,NA,TRBJ1-1,TGTGCCAGCAGTGGAGGGACAGGGGGCGGTAAAGCTTTCTTT,CASSGGTGGGKAFF
TRBD1,TRBV27,NA,TRBJ2-7,TGTGCCAGCAGTTTGTTAGGGGGCGCGTCCTACGAGCAGTACTTC,CASSLLGGASYEQYF
NA,TRBV30,NA,TRBJ2-7,TGTGCCTGGAGCGCGACAGCTTCCTACGAGCAGTACTTC,CAWSATASYEQYF
TRBD2,TRBV13,NA,TRBJ2-7,TGTGCCAGCAGCAACCGCCCGTGGACTAGCGGGAGGACCTACGAGCAGTACTTC,CASSNRPWTSGRTYEQYF
TRBD2,TRBV7-2,NA,TRBJ2-2,TGTGCCAGCAGCTTAGATTTAGGGACTACCTCCCGCGGAGAGCTGTTTTTT,CASSLDLGTTSRGELFF
TRBD2,TRBV6-6,NA,TRBJ2-7,TGTGCCAGCAGTTCAATGACTAGCGGGAGGTTCGAGCAGTACTTC,CASSSMTSGRFEQYF
NA,TRBV2,NA,TRBJ1-5,TGTGCCAGCAGTGGGGTGGGGGCAGGCAATCAGCCCCAGCATTTT,CASSGVGAGNQPQHF
TRBD1,TRBV5-5,once,TRBJ2-7,TGTGCCAGCAGCTTGACGGGACAGGCCTCCTACGAGCAGTACTTC,CASSLTGQASYEQYF
TRBD1,TRBV19,once,TRBJ1-2,TGTGCCAGTAGTATAAGGGGACAGAGCGGCTACACCTTC,CASSIRGQSGYTF
TRBD1,TRBV5-8,once,TRBJ2-5,TGTGCCAGCAGCTGGGGGACAGGGGAAGGCCAAGAGACCCAGTACTTC,CASSWGTGEGQETQYF
NA,TRBV30,NA,TRBJ1-2,TGTGCCTGGAGCTCCCCCGGGTTCAGAGGCTACACCTTC,CAWSSPGFRGYTF
TRBD1,TRBV27,NA,TRBJ2-1,TGTGCCAGCAGACCCGGGACAGGGGTACGCGGGGGGTCCTACAATGAGCAGTTCTTC,CASRPGTGVRGGSYNEQFF
NA,TRBV19,NA,TRBJ1-1,TGTGCCAGTAGTCCAAGGGGCAGGGATTTGGCTTTCTTT,CASSPRGRDLAFF
TRBD2,TRBV25-1,NA,TRBJ2-3,TGTGCCAGCAGTGAATTGCTGGGCTTGGCGGGAGAGGAAGATACGCAGTATTTT,CASSELLGLAGEEDTQYF
NA,TRBV21-1,NA,TRBJ1-2,TGTGCCAGCAGCAAAGTCTCCCAGGGAGGGATGGGCTATGGCTACACCTTC,CASSKVSQGGMGYGYTF
NA,TRBV30,NA,TRBJ1-5,TGTGCCTGGAGTGTTGACAGATATCAGCCCCAGCATTTT,CAWSVDRYQPQHF
TRBD1,TRBV5-4,NA,TRBJ2-5,TGTGCCAGCAGCACGGGACAGGGGGAATGGGAGACCCAGTACTTC,CASSTGQGEWETQYF
TRBD2,TRBV11-2,NA,TRBJ2-5,TGTGCCAGCAGCTTAGCTGAACTAGCGGGAGTAGAGACCCAGTACTTC,CASSLAELAGVETQYF
NA,TRBV5-4,NA,TRBJ2-7,TGTGCCAGCAGCGGGACCCAGACAGGTACAACCTACGAGCAGTACTTC,CASSGTQTGTTYEQYF